This T cell receptor (beta chain) was recorded in a study of CD8+CD57+ T cells in acquired aplastic anemia. Study-wide background: The study obtained an average of 3.2 ug of DNA from sorted CD4+ and CD8+ cells. Study findings and constraints: Significant differences in CD8+ Simpson's diversity were not observed between patients and controls. Comparison of patients with controls identified nearly 30 shared CD8+ CDR3 sequences.

Patients picked for sequencing had shown CD8+CD57+ cell expansion detected by flow cytometry. The cohort consisted entirely of patients having severe acquired aplastic anemia. The CDR3 is made up of 16 amino acids. Germline CDR1 SGHDN, CDR2 FVKESK. V dropped 4 bases and J dropped 4 bases, with 16 bases sitting between them. Only one count was recorded for this clonotype. Its antigen is not identified. This likely comes from a read error, as the CDR3 has no conserved phenylalanine or tryptophan at its end. Genomic DNA acted as the template from which TCR beta VDJ combination and CDR3 sequence profiling were carried out. Each CDR3 protein is one row after TCRdb ran MiXCR on the reads. Counted here are over 250,000 distinct CDR3 sequences, approximately 57% occurring once; the ten biggest clones make up around 1.3%.

V and J are TRBV14 and TRBJ2-2, with a possible D match to TRBD2 (5 bases). The clonotype was recovered from a human donor with aplastic anemia. Sequencing was carried out using sorted CD4+, CD8+, or CD8+CD57+ T cells (not recorded which) from PBMCs. CDR3 sequence (DNA): TGTGCCAGCAGCCCCCCGGGTGGAGCGGCCACCGGGGAGCTGTTTTCT. Amino acid sequence: CASSPPGGAATGELFS.